These 19 T cell receptor beta chains originate from one sample sequenced in a study of T cell responses to AZD1222 COVID-19 vaccine. The table came from immunoSEQ multiplex PCR; TCRdb's copy has only in-frame clones and leaves some out. The table records more than 100,000 clones, roughly 84% of them present only once. The material was peripheral blood, obtained on day 0 of AZD1222 vaccination. These receptor sequences come from an adult in good health.

The V and J genes are TRBV6-2 or TRBV6-3 and TRBJ1-2, with TRBD1 as a possible D gene (5 bases). CDR3 length: 16 amino acids. The germline CDR1 and CDR2 sequences are MNHEY and SVGEGT. V dropped 2 bases and J dropped 0 bases, with 13 bases sitting between them. CDR3 nucleotide sequence: TGTGCCAGCAGTTACCCCCTAGGGGTAGCTAACTATGGCTACACCTTC. Protein product: CASSYPLGVANYGYTF.

This clone was seen once. V and J are TRBV19 and TRBJ2-3; 8 nucleotides agree with TRBD2. This CDR3 is 14 amino acids long. Germline V gene lookup returns CDR1 LNHDA and CDR2 SQIVND (reference sequence). V gave up 5 bases and J gave up 4 bases; unmatched junction bases: 5. For the CDR3, the DNA is TGTGCCAGTAGTCTTAGCGGGGTCGCAGATACGCAGTATTTT. It specifies CASSLSGVADTQYF.

CDR3 residues: CASSVDQGGPPEQFF. DNA for the CDR3: TGTGCCAGCAGCGTAGATCAGGGCGGCCCCCCTGAGCAGTTCTTC. V usage is TRBV9 and J usage is TRBJ2-1; possible D gene TRBD1, 5 bases. V gave up 0 bases and J gave up 9 bases, with 16 bases separating them. The V gene's germline CDR1 is SGDLS and CDR2 YYNGEE. The CDR3 contains 15 residues.

The V and J genes are TRBV30 and TRBJ1-5; 7 nucleotides align to TRBD1. CDR3 length: 15 residues. V lost 0 bases to trimming and J lost 4 bases; unmatched junction nucleotides: 6. The germline V gene encodes CDR1 GTSNPN and CDR2 SVGIG (reference sequence). The CDR3 loop reads CAWSVRGGGNQPQHF. CDR3 bases: TGTGCCTGGAGTGTTAGAGGGGGCGGAAATCAGCCCCAGCATTTT.

The rearrangement uses TRBV12-3 or TRBV12-4 and TRBJ1-1; D is uncertain. The CDR3 has 12 amino acids. Trimming removed 4 bases from V and 4 bases from J, with 7 bases in between. The CDR3 loop is CASSSRPTEAFF. The CDR3 DNA reads TGTGCCAGCAGTTCCCGGCCCACTGAAGCTTTCTTT.

The genes are TRBV7-7 and TRBJ2-5; 9 bases map to TRBD1. V dropped 4 bases and J dropped 1; count of bases not matched to a gene: 7. CDR1 is SSHAT, CDR2 FNYEAQ, per germline (reference sequence). The length of the CDR3 is 16 residues. CDR3 loop: CASSSSGTGFQETQYF. In DNA, the CDR3 is TGTGCCAGCAGCTCCTCGGGGACAGGGTTCCAAGAGACCCAGTACTTC.

The gene calls are TRBV9 and TRBJ2-1; D remains ambiguous. The CDR3 runs 14 residues. Germline V gene data show CDR1 as SGDLS and CDR2 as YYNGEE. Between the trimmed V and J ends, which lost 0 bases and 1 base, there was a span of 5 bases. CDR3 nucleotide sequence: TGTGCCAGCAGCGTAGAAGTGTCCTACAATGAGCAGTTCTTC. Residues: CASSVEVSYNEQFF.

V usage is TRBV4-1 and J usage is TRBJ1-1; D unresolved. Germline CDR1 and CDR2: MGHRA and YSYEKL. The V end lost 0 bases, the J end lost 4 bases, and 15 bases lay between the germline ends. This CDR3 region has 16 residues. CDR3 coding DNA: TGCGCCAGCAGCCAAGATGATTCCGCACTCCTCACTGAAGCTTTCTTT. This gives the protein CASSQDDSALLTEAFF.

V and J are TRBV2 and TRBJ1-1; TRBD1 might be the D (5 bases). CDR1 and CDR2 from the germline V gene are SNHLY and FYNNEI. This CDR3 is built from 14 residues. Trimming stripped 6 bases from V and 2 bases from J, with 13 bases between. The CDR3 DNA follows: TGTGCCAGCAGGGAAAGGGACGGTAACACTGAAGCTTTCTTT. The encoded protein is CASRERDGNTEAFF.

The rearrangement joins TRBV5-8 to TRBJ1-2; the D is unclear. Trimming left V 0 bases short and J 10 bases short, with 22 bases between. Germline assignment: CDR1 SGHTS and CDR2 YDEGEE. The CDR3 is 16 residues long. CDR3 coding DNA: TGTGCCAGCAGCTTGGGTAAGGGCCTCCGTCGTCCTAACTACACCTTC. It specifies CASSLGKGLRRPNYTF.

The chain links TRBV2 to TRBJ2-7; possible D gene TRBD1, 6 bases. V lost 9 bases and J lost 2, with 20 bases in between. There are 15 residues in the CDR3. Germline values: CDR1 SNHLY, CDR2 FYNNEI. The CDR3 nucleotides read TGTGCCAGTACCCCAGGGGAGCGGATTCCCTACGAGCAGTACTTC. Amino acid sequence: CASTPGERIPYEQYF.

The genes are TRBV19 and TRBJ2-7; a weak D match, TRBD1 (5 bases). V was trimmed by 3 bases and J by 2 bases, leaving 11 bases between them. The CDR3 runs 14 residues. In germline, CDR1 is LNHDA, CDR2 SQIVND (reference sequence). The DNA for the CDR3 is TGTGCCAGTAGTATCTGGGGCGGAGCCTACGAGCAGTACTTC. As protein: CASSIWGGAYEQYF.

The rearrangement uses TRBV4-3 and TRBJ1-2; tentatively, D is TRBD1 (5 bases). Germline CDR1 and CDR2: LGHNA and YSLEER. This CDR3 contains 19 residues. V lost 0 bases and J lost 0, with 20 bases in between. The CDR3 DNA follows: TGCGCCAGCAGCCAAGATGGGTTATCCGGGGCGAAGCCTAACTATGGCTACACCTTC. Its translation: CASSQDGLSGAKPNYGYTF.

The rearrangement uses TRBV11-2 and TRBJ2-7; TRBD1 aligns across 7 bases. V shed 5 bases and J 2 bases; nucleotides not matched to a gene: 9. This CDR3 region has 15 residues. From germline, CDR1 is SGHAT and CDR2 FQNNGV. CDR3 protein: CASSRNTGAAYEQYF. CDR3 nucleotide sequence: TGTGCCAGCAGCCGAAACACAGGGGCGGCCTACGAGCAGTACTTC. The complete variable domain, with remaining parts taken from reference TRBV11-2 and TRBJ2-7, reads EAGVAQSPRYKIIEKRQSVAFWCNPISGHATLYWYQQILGQGPKLLIQFQNNGVVDDSQLPKDRFSAERLKGVDSTLKIQPAKLEDSAVYLCASSRNTGAAYEQYFGPGTRLTVT.

The chain recombines TRBV4-2 with TRBJ1-2; 9 bases line up with TRBD1. The germline gives CDR1 LGHNA, CDR2 YNFKEQ. V shed 0 bases and J 7 bases; nucleotides not matched to a gene: 9. The CDR3 length is 16 residues. In nucleotides, the CDR3 is TGTGCCAGCAGCCAAGAAGTGGGACAGGGAGTGGTTGGCTACACCTTC. The encoded protein is CASSQEVGQGVVGYTF.

This clone was recorded once. J is TRBJ1-1 and V is TRBV5-4; possibly TRBD1 for D (6 bases). The CDR3 has 13 amino acids. Germline V CDR1 and CDR2: SGHNT, YYREEE (reference sequence). V was pared by 4 bases and J by 5 bases, with 12 bases between. CDR3 protein: CASSHQGRTEAFF. In nucleotides, the CDR3 is TGTGCCAGCAGCCACCAGGGGCGGACTGAAGCTTTCTTT.

The chain links TRBV6-6 to TRBJ1-5; a possible D gene is TRBD1 (5 bases). The CDR3 spans 16 residues. Trimming took off 6 bases at V and 3 bases at J, with 18 bases between the two ends. From germline, CDR1 is MNHNY and CDR2 SVGAGI (reference sequence). The CDR3: CASRSREGGLNQPQHF. DNA of the CDR3: TGTGCCAGCAGAAGCAGGGAGGGTGGACTCAATCAGCCCCAGCATTTT.

The V call is TRBV6-6, the J call TRBJ1-1, with 7 nucleotides matching TRBD1. The CDR3 covers 16 residues. V shed 2 bases, J shed 1 base, and the junction held 7 bases outside the gene matches. CDR1 is MNHNY, CDR2 SVGAGI, per germline (reference sequence). The CDR3 nucleotides are TGTGCCAGCAGTTACGGCAGGGGGACATGGAACACTGAAGCTTTCTTT. This encodes CASSYGRGTWNTEAFF.

The chain carries TRBV2 and TRBJ1-6, with 7 nucleotides matching TRBD1. Germline V gives CDR1 SNHLY, CDR2 FYNNEI. This CDR3 has 15 residues. The V and J ends lost 6 bases and 10 bases, in that order; junction bases with no gene match: 12. The CDR3 DNA reads TGTGCCAGCAGCGGACAGGTCGGGCTCCTCTCACCCCTCCACTTT. Its translation: CASSGQVGLLSPLHF.